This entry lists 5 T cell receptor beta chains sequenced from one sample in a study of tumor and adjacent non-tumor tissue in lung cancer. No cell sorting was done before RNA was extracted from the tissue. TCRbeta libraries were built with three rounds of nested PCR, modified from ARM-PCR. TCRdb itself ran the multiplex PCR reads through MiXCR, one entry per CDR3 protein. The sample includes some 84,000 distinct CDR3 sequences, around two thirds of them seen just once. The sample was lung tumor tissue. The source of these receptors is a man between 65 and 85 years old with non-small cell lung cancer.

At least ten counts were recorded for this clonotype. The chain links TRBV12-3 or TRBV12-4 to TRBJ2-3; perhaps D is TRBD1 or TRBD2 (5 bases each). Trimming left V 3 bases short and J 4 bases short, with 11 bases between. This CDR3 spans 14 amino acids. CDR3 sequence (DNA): TGTGCCAGCAGTTTCTTGAGGGGATCAGATACGCAGTATTTT. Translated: CASSFLRGSDTQYF.

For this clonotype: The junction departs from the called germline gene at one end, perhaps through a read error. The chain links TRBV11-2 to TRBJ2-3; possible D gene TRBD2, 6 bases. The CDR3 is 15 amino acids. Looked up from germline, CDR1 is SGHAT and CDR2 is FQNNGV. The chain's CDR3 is CPSTLLAVSTDTQYF. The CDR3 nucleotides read TGTCCCAGCACCTTACTAGCAGTCAGCACAGATACGCAGTATTTT.

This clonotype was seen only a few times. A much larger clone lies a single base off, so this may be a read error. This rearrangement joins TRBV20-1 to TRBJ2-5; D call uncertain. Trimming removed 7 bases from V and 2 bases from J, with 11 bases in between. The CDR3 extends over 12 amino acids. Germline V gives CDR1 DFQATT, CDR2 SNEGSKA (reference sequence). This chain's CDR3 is CSVIEQQETQYF. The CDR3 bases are TGCAGTGTTATCGAACAGCAAGAGACCCAGTACTTC.

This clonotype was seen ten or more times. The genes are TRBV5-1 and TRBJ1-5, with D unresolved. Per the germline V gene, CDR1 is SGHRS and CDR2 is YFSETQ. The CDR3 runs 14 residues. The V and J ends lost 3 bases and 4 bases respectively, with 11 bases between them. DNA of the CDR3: TGCGCCAGCAGCTGGGGTGATGGGAATCAGCCCCAGCATTTT. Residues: CASSWGDGNQPQHF.

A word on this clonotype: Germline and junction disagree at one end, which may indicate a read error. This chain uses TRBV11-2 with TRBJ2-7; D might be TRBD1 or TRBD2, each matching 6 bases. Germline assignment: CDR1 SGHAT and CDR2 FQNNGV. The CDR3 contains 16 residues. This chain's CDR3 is CANSLGGSGDAYEQYF. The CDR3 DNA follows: TGTGCCAACAGCTTAGGGGGTAGCGGAGATGCCTATGAGCAGTACTTC.